This record looks at one T cell receptor beta chain sequence and its context. The data were taken from a study of blood T cell repertoires in COVID-19. The CDR3 is 16 residues long. Germline CDR1 reads MNHNY; CDR2 reads SVGAGI (reference sequence). V was pared by 5 bases and J by 0 bases, with 4 bases of the junction left unmatched. Enrollment of patients from Seattle took place during active infection, with longitudinal follow-up. How the authors handled the data: Reference gene primer amplification gave estimated nucleated cell counts. TCRdb's table, derived via immunoSEQ multiplex PCR, lists solely in-frame clones and lacks some. V, J and clone size are those of that table, while D and trimming were read from the DNA. The data hold around 50,000 clones, with more than 75% observed a single time.

This chain joins TRBV6-6 and TRBJ2-2; 9 bases match TRBD2. Sequences were obtained from peripheral blood. This receptor was taken from a woman in her sixties or seventies with COVID-19, enrolled during active disease. The CDR3, as DNA: TGTGCCAGCAGTCAGACTAGCGGATCGAACACCGGGGAGCTGTTTTTT. Its protein product is CASSQTSGSNTGELFF.